This T cell receptor (beta chain) is drawn from a study of radiotherapy plus CTLA-4 blockade in lung cancer. General observations from the study: Reports identified early blood T cell clone dynamics, with interferon-beta, as the best response predictor. Blood saw expansion of tumor-derived TCR clones after radiotherapy plus ipilimumab.

Profiling relied on immunoSEQ multiplex PCR, and the TCRdb table lists in-frame clones only, not all of them. The sample lists roughly 45,000 clones; roughly 63% were seen once. CDR3 length: 14 residues. Germline-derived CDR1 and CDR2 are MNHEY and SVGAGI. The V and J ends lost 0 bases and 3 bases respectively, with 9 bases between them. Only a few counts were recorded for this clone. The antigen remains unidentified. The V gene is TRBV6-5, the J gene TRBJ2-7, with D perhaps matching TRBD1 (5 bases). The source material was peripheral blood, sampled from a patient treated with radiotherapy plus ipilimumab. The clonotype was recovered from a human donor with non-small cell lung cancer who had a partial response to radiotherapy plus ipilimumab. CDR3 DNA sequence: TGTGCCAGCAGTTACTCGGGTGACAGCTACGAGCAGTACTTC. Encoded protein: CASSYSGDSYEQYF.